The 27 T cell receptor beta chains given below trace back to one sample, sequenced in a study of shared clonotypes between healthy human individuals. Profiled with immunoSEQ multiplex PCR; TCRdb holds only in-frame clones, not every one. The table shows 950,000 to 1,100,000 clones, with about 75% occurring only once. The sequenced material came from memory CD4+ T cells sorted from blood. The subset denotes: CD45RA-negative fraction. The receptors were gathered from a man aged 18 to 29 in good health.

The chain carries TRBV29-1 and TRBJ2-1; no reliable D call. This CDR3 has 11 amino acids. V was pared by 4 bases and J by 5 bases, with 6 bases between. Per the germline V gene, CDR1 is SQVTM and CDR2 is ANQGSEA. Here the CDR3 reads CSVGRNNEQFF. In DNA form, the CDR3 reads TGCAGCGTTGGCAGGAACAATGAGCAGTTCTTC.

The V gene is TRBV28, the J gene TRBJ1-1; 7 bases fit TRBD1. This CDR3 is built from 11 residues. Per germline, CDR1 MDHEN and CDR2 SYDVKM. With 6 bases clipped from V and 8 bases from J, the junction kept 3 bases outside the gene matches. CDR3 residues: CASRKQGEAFF. CDR3 in DNA: TGTGCCAGCAGGAAACAGGGGGAAGCTTTCTTT.

The chain combines TRBV7-8 with TRBJ2-7, with D possibly matching TRBD1 (5 bases). The CDR3 has 12 amino acids. Trimming took off 6 bases at V and 7 bases at J, with 13 bases between the two ends. Germline V gene sequence: CDR1 SGHVS, CDR2 FQNEAQ. The CDR3 DNA reads as TGTGCCAGCAGTAAGGGGATCGGTGAGCAGTACTTC. Translated: CASSKGIGEQYF.

The rearrangement uses TRBV2 and TRBJ1-3; no definite D call. Trimming pared 7 bases from V and 0 bases from J, leaving 13 bases between. The CDR3 is made up of 15 amino acids. CDR1 and CDR2 from the germline V gene are SNHLY and FYNNEI. The CDR3 region is CASTKAARSGNTIYF. CDR3 sequence (DNA): TGTGCCAGCACCAAAGCGGCACGCTCTGGAAACACCATATATTTT.

This clone was detected only a few times. The chain carries TRBV5-1 and TRBJ1-2, with a tentative D call TRBD1 (5 bases). The V end was cut by 0 bases, the J end by 6 bases, with 6 bases between. The germline CDR1 and CDR2 sequences are SGHRS and YFSETQ. CDR3 length: 12 amino acids. This CDR3 is CASSLDRHGYTF. The CDR3 coding sequence is TGCGCCAGCAGCTTGGACAGGCATGGCTACACCTTC.

This clone has a single count. V usage is TRBV5-4 and J usage is TRBJ2-5; 11 nucleotides match TRBD2. V dropped 1 base and J dropped 6; count of bases not matched to a gene: 5. The CDR3 contains 15 residues. Germline CDR1 SGHNT, CDR2 YYREEE (reference sequence). The CDR3 sequence: CASSLSSGGVQTQYF. In DNA form, the CDR3 reads TGTGCCAGCAGCTTGAGTAGCGGGGGGGTTCAGACCCAGTACTTC.

V and J are TRBV30 and TRBJ1-6; D unresolved. Germline CDR1 GTSNPN, CDR2 SVGIG (reference sequence). The CDR3 extends over 14 amino acids. Trimming shortened V by 2 bases and J by 4 bases, and 9 bases separated the two germline ends. In DNA, the CDR3 is TGTGCCTGGAGTCCGGGATCTTATAATTCACCCCTCCACTTT. Its translation is CAWSPGSYNSPLHF.

This chain links TRBV7-9 with TRBJ1-1; D gene uncertain. Germline values: CDR1 SEHNR, CDR2 FQNEAQ (reference sequence). The length of the CDR3 is 13 residues. V was clipped by 5 bases and J by 3 bases, with 10 bases between them. CDR3 coding DNA: TGTGCCAGCAGCGCCCTGCGGGACACTGAAGCTTTCTTT. It yields the protein CASSALRDTEAFF.

Worth noting for this clone: This specimen includes other DNA sequences encoding the same CDR3. The genes are TRBV30 and TRBJ2-3; D gene ambiguous. CDR1 is GTSNPN, CDR2 SVGIG, per germline (reference sequence). Trimming removed 0 bases at V and 6 bases at J, with 7 bases between. CDR3 length: 12 residues. Here the CDR3 reads CAWSVLTDTQYF. The DNA for the CDR3 is TGTGCCTGGAGTGTACTGACTGATACGCAGTATTTT.

This clone was counted once. The V gene is TRBV30, the J gene TRBJ2-1, with 8 bases identical to TRBD1. After removal of 5 bases from V and 5 bases from J, the junction contained 5 bases not matched to a gene. In germline, CDR1 is GTSNPN, CDR2 SVGIG (reference sequence). This CDR3 spans 13 amino acids. CDR3 protein: CAWGQGTNNEQFF. Here the CDR3 DNA reads TGTGCCTGGGGACAGGGTACAAACAATGAGCAGTTCTTC.

The rearrangement joins TRBV7-2 to TRBJ1-3; D ambiguous. The ends were cut back, 7 bases at V and 0 bases at J, with 7 bases in the middle. The germline gives CDR1 SGHTA, CDR2 FQGNSA. CDR3 length: 13 residues. The CDR3 here is CASIASSGNTIYF. DNA of the CDR3: TGTGCCAGCATAGCGAGCTCTGGAAACACCATATATTTT.

Comment on this clone: This same CDR3 is encoded by further DNA sequences in the sample. This rearrangement joins TRBV5-1 to TRBJ1-1; unclear D gene. Per the germline V gene, CDR1 is SGHRS and CDR2 is YFSETQ. V dropped 0 bases and J dropped 1 base, with 7 bases sitting between them. CDR3 length: 14 amino acids. The CDR3 reads CASSLGSGNTEAFF. The CDR3 DNA is TGCGCCAGCAGCTTGGGGTCCGGGAACACTGAAGCTTTCTTT.

The rearrangement links TRBV28 to TRBJ1-2; unclear D gene. The CDR3 sequence is 15 residues long. Trimming took off 2 bases at V and 4 bases at J, with 14 bases between the two ends. CDR1 is MDHEN and CDR2 is SYDVKM in the germline V gene. The CDR3: CASSLRAQTSYGYTF. The DNA for the CDR3 is TGTGCCAGCAGTTTAAGGGCCCAGACGTCCTATGGCTACACCTTC.

CDR3 bases: TGTGCCATCAGTGGTGGAGGGGTTGGCCAGCCCCAGCATTTT. It translates to CAISGGGVGQPQHF. The V call is TRBV10-3, the J call TRBJ1-5, with D possibly matching TRBD1 (5 bases). The CDR3 is made up of 14 amino acids. The germline V gene has CDR1 ENHRY and CDR2 SYGVKD. V was shortened by 4 bases and J by 7 bases, with 14 bases between the two germline ends.

This sequence joins TRBV5-1 and TRBJ2-3; weak D call: TRBD1 (5 bases). Looked up from germline, CDR1 is SGHRS and CDR2 is YFSETQ. The CDR3 totals 14 residues. Trimming cost V 2 bases and J 2 bases, with 9 bases left between them. The CDR3 nucleotides are TGCGCCAGCAGCTTCGGCAGGGTCACAGATACGCAGTATTTT. As protein: CASSFGRVTDTQYF.

V gene TRBV2 combines with J gene TRBJ2-7; 9 bases align to TRBD1. CDR1 SNHLY and CDR2 FYNNEI come from the germline V gene. This CDR3 contains 12 residues. J gave up 13 bases and V 9 bases, and 13 bases lay outside the gene matches. The CDR3 reads CASQLYRDRVYF. In DNA, the CDR3 is TGTGCCAGTCAGCTATACCGGGACAGGGTTTACTTC.

J is TRBJ1-1 and V is TRBV28, with D possibly TRBD1 on 6 matching bases. Looked up from germline, CDR1 is MDHEN and CDR2 is SYDVKM. V lost 5 bases, J lost 11 bases, and 15 bases lay in between. The CDR3 extends over 12 amino acids. The CDR3 loop reads CASSHRAIGAFF. The CDR3 coding sequence is TGTGCCAGCAGTCACAGGGCCATCGGGGCTTTCTTT. Based on the CDR3 plus reference TRBV28 and TRBJ1-1, the full variable domain is DVKVTQSSRYLVKRTGEKVFLECVQDMDHENMFWYRQDPGLGLRLIYFSYDVKMKEKGDIPEGYSVSREKKERFSLILESASTNQTSMYLCASSHRAIGAFFGQGTRLTVV.

The CDR3: CAWSAKYEQYF. CDR3 nucleotides: TGTGCCTGGAGCGCTAAATACGAGCAGTACTTC. The gene calls are TRBV30 and TRBJ2-7; the D is unclear. The V end was cut by 3 bases, the J end by 4 bases, with 7 bases between. Germline V gene lookup returns CDR1 GTSNPN and CDR2 SVGIG (reference sequence). The CDR3 has 11 residues.

The V and J genes are TRBV5-1 and TRBJ2-3; TRBD2 matches 8 bases. The CDR3 covers 15 residues. The V segment lost 0 bases and the J segment 8 bases; nucleotides outside the gene matches: 8. The germline V gene encodes CDR1 SGHRS and CDR2 YFSETQ. The CDR3 nucleotides are TGCGCCAGCAGCTTGGTGGCGGGGGGAGCAGGTACGCAGTATTTT. Amino acids: CASSLVAGGAGTQYF.

The chain has TRBV10-1 and TRBJ2-2, with D perhaps TRBD2 (5 bases). V was clipped by 8 bases and J by 0 bases, with 7 bases between them. Germline loops: CDR1 WNHNN, CDR2 SYGVQD (reference sequence). The CDR3 loop spans 13 amino acids. DNA of the CDR3: TGCGCCAGCGCGGACTCGAACACCGGGGAGCTGTTTTTT. It encodes CASADSNTGELFF.

The rearrangement links TRBV20-1 to TRBJ2-7; the D is unclear. This CDR3 is 11 amino acids long. Deletions cut 6 bases from V and 2 bases from J, with 8 bases between. In germline, CDR1 is DFQATT, CDR2 SNEGSKA (reference sequence). Written as DNA, the CDR3 is TGCAGTGCCACCGAGACCTACGAGCAGTACTTC. Translation gives CSATETYEQYF.

A few counts support this clone. The V call is TRBV6-5, the J call TRBJ2-2, with TRBD2 matching over 7 bases. Germline trimming cut 6 bases from V and 3 bases from J; bases unmatched to any gene: 4. Per the germline V gene, CDR1 is MNHEY and CDR2 is SVGAGI. The CDR3 is 14 amino acids. The CDR3 sequence: CASRARGDTGELFF. CDR3 sequence (DNA): TGTGCCAGCAGGGCCCGGGGGGACACCGGGGAGCTGTTTTTT.

This chain uses TRBV28 with TRBJ2-2, with TRBD1 matching over 10 bases. The germline V gene has CDR1 MDHEN and CDR2 SYDVKM. J gave up 4 bases and V 5 bases, and 7 bases lay outside the gene matches. The CDR3 length is 16 residues. The CDR3 sequence is CASSPVGQGITGELFF. CDR3 DNA sequence: TGTGCCAGCAGTCCTGTGGGACAGGGGATCACCGGGGAGCTGTTTTTT.

The V call is TRBV10-3, the J call TRBJ1-1, with D unclear. This CDR3 is built from 13 residues. V lost 4 bases and J lost 1, with 7 bases in between. Germline V gene lookup returns CDR1 ENHRY and CDR2 SYGVKD. CDR3 in DNA: TGTGCCATCAGTGCTTCTAGGAACACTGAAGCTTTCTTT. This encodes CAISASRNTEAFF.

The CDR3 bases are TGTGCCAGTAGTATAGATCGGGGGCTGGACCAGCCCCAGCATTTT. The encoded protein is CASSIDRGLDQPQHF. The chain employs TRBV19 and TRBJ1-5, with D perhaps TRBD1 (6 bases). This CDR3 contains 15 residues. Trimming cost V 0 bases and J 7 bases, with 13 bases left between them. Germline V gene data show CDR1 as LNHDA and CDR2 as SQIVND (reference sequence).

This clone was counted many times. V and J are TRBV5-5 and TRBJ1-4; tentatively, D is TRBD1 (5 bases). CDR3 length: 14 residues. Trimming took off 5 bases at V and 12 bases at J, with 20 bases between the two ends. Germline values: CDR1 SGHKS, CDR2 YYEKEE (reference sequence). The CDR3 protein is CASSSSGAAIELFF. The CDR3, as DNA: TGTGCCAGCAGTTCGTCTGGGGCAGCCATAGAACTGTTTTTT.

This chain joins TRBV7-9 and TRBJ1-1, with D hard to call. CDR1 and CDR2 (germline): SEHNR, FQNEAQ (reference sequence). The CDR3 is 15 residues long. The germline V and J ends were trimmed by 4 bases and 1 base, with 13 bases remaining between them. CDR3 sequence reads: CASSSAAPKNTEAFF. In DNA form, the CDR3 reads TGTGCCAGCAGCTCGGCAGCGCCCAAGAACACTGAAGCTTTCTTT.